Listed below are T cell receptor beta chains from one sample, sequenced in a study of blood T cell repertoires in COVID-19. The data were produced by immunoSEQ multiplex PCR, yet TCRdb's version contains in-frame clones alone and is incomplete. The table has under 150,000 clones, roughly 90% seen once. Sequenced input: peripheral blood. These receptors came from a man in his 70s with active COVID-19. CDR3s include the opening cysteine and the closing phenylalanine or tryptophan. D genes are given only for firm matches. The size field is filled for only some rows; it gives once, few, many or a size class.

clone_size: NA; v_call: TRBV19; j_call: TRBJ1-2; d_call: TRBD1; cdr3_aa: CASSKRLRTGSNYGYTF; cdr3_nt: TGTGCCAGCAGTAAGAGATTAAGGACAGGCTCTAACTATGGCTACACCTTC
clone_size: NA; v_call: TRBV5-6; j_call: TRBJ1-4; d_call: NA; cdr3_aa: CASSLASTNEKLFF; cdr3_nt: TGTGCCAGCAGCTTAGCCTCAACTAATGAAAAACTGTTTTTT
clone_size: NA; v_call: TRBV9; j_call: TRBJ1-2; d_call: NA; cdr3_aa: CASSVVQTSGYTF; cdr3_nt: TGTGCCAGCAGCGTAGTACAGACGTCTGGCTACACCTTC
clone_size: NA; v_call: TRBV30; j_call: TRBJ1-1; d_call: TRBD1; cdr3_aa: CAGDREGITEAFF; cdr3_nt: TGTGCCGGCGACAGGGAAGGCATAACTGAAGCTTTCTTT
clone_size: NA; v_call: TRBV14; j_call: TRBJ2-3; d_call: NA; cdr3_aa: CASSQDGAGRRTQYF; cdr3_nt: TGTGCCAGCAGCCAAGATGGGGCAGGGCGACGTACGCAGTATTTT
clone_size: NA; v_call: TRBV4-2; j_call: TRBJ2-2; d_call: NA; cdr3_aa: CASSQDGGARRTGELFF; cdr3_nt: TGTGCCAGCAGCCAAGATGGGGGGGCGCGACGAACCGGGGAGCTGTTTTTT
clone_size: NA; v_call: TRBV6-5; j_call: TRBJ2-1; d_call: NA; cdr3_aa: CASRPGSKIF; cdr3_nt: TGTGCCAGCAGGCCGGGATCCAAGATCTTC
clone_size: NA; v_call: TRBV12-3/TRBV12-4; j_call: TRBJ2-7; d_call: TRBD1; cdr3_aa: CASSQDRYEQYF; cdr3_nt: TGTGCCAGCAGTCAGGACAGGTACGAGCAGTACTTC
clone_size: NA; v_call: TRBV27; j_call: TRBJ2-7; d_call: NA; cdr3_aa: CASSLNPSSVHEQYF; cdr3_nt: TGTGCCAGCAGTTTAAACCCCTCGTCAGTACACGAGCAGTACTTC
clone_size: NA; v_call: TRBV19; j_call: TRBJ1-2; d_call: NA; cdr3_aa: CASGMSVMTVNYGYTF; cdr3_nt: TGTGCCAGTGGCATGAGCGTTATGACCGTTAACTATGGCTACACCTTC
clone_size: NA; v_call: TRBV27; j_call: TRBJ2-7; d_call: TRBD1; cdr3_aa: CASSGGQAIYEQYF; cdr3_nt: TGTGCCAGCAGTGGGGGACAGGCTATCTACGAGCAGTACTTC
clone_size: NA; v_call: TRBV3-1/TRBV3-2; j_call: TRBJ2-7; d_call: TRBD2; cdr3_aa: CASSPWGGSLYEQYF; cdr3_nt: TGTGCCAGCAGCCCCTGGGGGGGGTCCCTCTACGAGCAGTACTTC
clone_size: NA; v_call: TRBV5-1; j_call: TRBJ2-5; d_call: NA; cdr3_aa: CASSLRQAQETQYF; cdr3_nt: TGCGCCAGCAGCTTGAGACAGGCTCAAGAGACCCAGTACTTC
clone_size: NA; v_call: TRBV9; j_call: TRBJ1-2; d_call: NA; cdr3_aa: CASSVARGSYGYTF; cdr3_nt: TGTGCCAGCAGCGTAGCTAGGGGTAGCTATGGCTACACCTTC
clone_size: once; v_call: TRBV5-5; j_call: TRBJ2-6; d_call: NA; cdr3_aa: CASSLRLAGANVLTF; cdr3_nt: TGTGCCAGCAGCTTGAGACTAGCTGGGGCCAACGTCCTGACTTTC
clone_size: many; v_call: TRBV28; j_call: TRBJ1-2; d_call: NA; cdr3_aa: CASSSPTRVKKEKNYGYTF; cdr3_nt: TGTGCCAGCAGTTCGCCCACCCGGGTCAAGAAAGAAAAGAACTATGGCTACACCTTC
clone_size: NA; v_call: TRBV28; j_call: TRBJ1-3; d_call: TRBD1; cdr3_aa: CASSGTGGENTIYF; cdr3_nt: TGTGCCAGCAGTGGGACAGGGGGGGAGAACACCATATATTTT
clone_size: NA; v_call: TRBV5-4; j_call: TRBJ1-2; d_call: TRBD1; cdr3_aa: CASSNGQGAGGWAF; cdr3_nt: TGTGCCAGCAGCAACGGACAGGGGGCGGGAGGTTGGGCCTTC
clone_size: NA; v_call: TRBV5-1; j_call: TRBJ2-5; d_call: NA; cdr3_aa: CASRALLADQETQYF; cdr3_nt: TGCGCCAGCAGGGCTCTTCTAGCCGATCAAGAGACCCAGTACTTC
clone_size: few; v_call: TRBV6-2/TRBV6-3; j_call: TRBJ2-1; d_call: TRBD2; cdr3_aa: CASSYAAGGGNEQFF; cdr3_nt: TGTGCCAGCAGTTACGCAGCGGGAGGGGGCAATGAGCAGTTCTTC
clone_size: NA; v_call: TRBV21-1; j_call: TRBJ2-7; d_call: NA; cdr3_aa: CASSKKRPSGAPDEQYF; cdr3_nt: TGTGCCAGCAGCAAAAAGCGGCCTAGCGGGGCCCCTGACGAGCAGTACTTC
clone_size: NA; v_call: TRBV29-1; j_call: TRBJ2-1; d_call: TRBD1; cdr3_aa: CSARGDSYNEQFF; cdr3_nt: TGCAGCGCCCGAGGGGACAGCTACAATGAGCAGTTCTTC
clone_size: NA; v_call: TRBV9; j_call: TRBJ1-2; d_call: NA; cdr3_aa: CASSPRGANYGYTF; cdr3_nt: TGTGCCAGCAGCCCCCGTGGAGCTAACTATGGCTACACCTTC
clone_size: NA; v_call: TRBV28; j_call: TRBJ1-2; d_call: NA; cdr3_aa: CASSLVGKGGYTF; cdr3_nt: TGTGCCAGCAGTTTAGTGGGCAAGGGGGGCTACACCTTC
clone_size: NA; v_call: TRBV28; j_call: TRBJ1-2; d_call: TRBD1; cdr3_aa: CASSLPGQGPGYTF; cdr3_nt: TGTGCCAGCAGTCTACCGGGACAGGGGCCTGGCTACACCTTC
clone_size: NA; v_call: TRBV10-3; j_call: TRBJ2-3; d_call: TRBD1; cdr3_aa: CAISESGDRGVDTQYF; cdr3_nt: TGTGCCATCAGTGAGTCGGGTGACAGGGGTGTAGATACGCAGTATTTT
clone_size: NA; v_call: TRBV11-2; j_call: TRBJ2-7; d_call: NA; cdr3_aa: CASSFPAGGNYEQYF; cdr3_nt: TGTGCCAGCAGCTTTCCGGCAGGGGGGAACTACGAGCAGTACTTC
clone_size: NA; v_call: TRBV19; j_call: TRBJ1-5; d_call: NA; cdr3_aa: CASSIDSARQPQHF; cdr3_nt: TGTGCCAGTAGTATAGATTCAGCCAGGCAGCCCCAGCATTTT
clone_size: NA; v_call: TRBV9; j_call: TRBJ1-2; d_call: NA; cdr3_aa: CASSGQGVGGYTF; cdr3_nt: TGTGCCAGCAGCGGGCAGGGTGTAGGTGGCTACACCTTC
clone_size: NA; v_call: TRBV9; j_call: TRBJ1-1; d_call: NA; cdr3_aa: CASSVLQENTEAFF; cdr3_nt: TGTGCCAGCAGCGTCCTACAGGAGAACACTGAAGCTTTCTTT
clone_size: NA; v_call: TRBV12-5; j_call: TRBJ2-2; d_call: TRBD1; cdr3_aa: CASGLVTWDRGFNTGELFF; cdr3_nt: TGTGCTAGTGGTTTGGTAACCTGGGACAGGGGTTTCAACACCGGGGAGCTGTTTTTT
clone_size: NA; v_call: TRBV28; j_call: TRBJ1-3; d_call: NA; cdr3_aa: CASCSNQGSSGNTIYF; cdr3_nt: TGTGCCAGCTGCTCAAATCAGGGTTCCTCTGGAAACACCATATATTTT
clone_size: NA; v_call: TRBV9; j_call: TRBJ2-1; d_call: NA; cdr3_aa: CASSSRLDNNEQFF; cdr3_nt: TGTGCCAGCAGCTCTCGCCTTGACAACAATGAGCAGTTCTTC
clone_size: NA; v_call: TRBV10-1; j_call: TRBJ2-3; d_call: NA; cdr3_aa: CASSVSRFSTDTQYF; cdr3_nt: TGCGCCAGCAGTGTTAGCCGTTTTAGCACAGATACGCAGTATTTT
clone_size: NA; v_call: TRBV19; j_call: TRBJ2-7; d_call: TRBD1; cdr3_aa: CAAGTGAPGSSYEQYF; cdr3_nt: TGTGCGGCGGGGACAGGGGCGCCCGGATCCTCCTACGAGCAGTACTTC
clone_size: few; v_call: TRBV5-1; j_call: TRBJ2-7; d_call: NA; cdr3_aa: CASSLVVQPYEQYF; cdr3_nt: TGCGCCAGCAGCTTGGTAGTACAGCCCTACGAGCAGTACTTC
clone_size: NA; v_call: TRBV5-6; j_call: TRBJ2-5; d_call: TRBD2; cdr3_aa: CASSPWGGIIETQYF; cdr3_nt: TGTGCCAGCAGCCCGTGGGGAGGGATTATAGAGACCCAGTACTTC
clone_size: NA; v_call: TRBV6-5; j_call: TRBJ2-7; d_call: TRBD1; cdr3_aa: CASSSPGQGTYEQYF; cdr3_nt: TGTGCCAGCAGCTCTCCGGGACAGGGGACCTACGAGCAGTACTTC
clone_size: NA; v_call: TRBV6-4; j_call: TRBJ2-2; d_call: TRBD1; cdr3_aa: CASSLGQGNTGELFF; cdr3_nt: TGTGCCAGCAGCCTGGGACAGGGGAACACCGGGGAGCTGTTTTTT
clone_size: NA; v_call: TRBV19; j_call: TRBJ2-1; d_call: TRBD2; cdr3_aa: CASSTPRLAGAIYNEQFF; cdr3_nt: TGTGCCAGTAGTACGCCTCGACTAGCGGGAGCGATCTACAATGAGCAGTTCTTC
clone_size: once; v_call: TRBV6-2/TRBV6-3; j_call: TRBJ1-4; d_call: NA; cdr3_aa: CASSYWSNEKLFF; cdr3_nt: TGTGCCAGCAGTTACTGGAGTAATGAAAAACTGTTTTTT
clone_size: NA; v_call: TRBV19; j_call: TRBJ1-1; d_call: NA; cdr3_aa: CASSTRENTEAFF; cdr3_nt: TGTGCCAGTAGTACCAGGGAGAACACTGAAGCTTTCTTT
clone_size: NA; v_call: TRBV27; j_call: TRBJ2-1; d_call: TRBD2; cdr3_aa: CASTLAGVRNEQFF; cdr3_nt: TGTGCCAGCACTCTAGCGGGAGTGCGCAATGAGCAGTTCTTC
clone_size: NA; v_call: TRBV3-1/TRBV3-2; j_call: TRBJ1-2; d_call: NA; cdr3_aa: CASSQVVGQGTNYGYTF; cdr3_nt: TGTGCCAGCAGCCAAGTCGTCGGGCAGGGCACTAACTATGGCTACACCTTC
clone_size: NA; v_call: TRBV2; j_call: TRBJ2-1; d_call: NA; cdr3_aa: CASSANGEQFF; cdr3_nt: TGTGCCAGCAGTGCGAACGGTGAGCAGTTCTTC
clone_size: NA; v_call: TRBV28; j_call: TRBJ1-2; d_call: TRBD1; cdr3_aa: CASSPGGPAPPSYTF; cdr3_nt: TGTGCCAGCAGTCCAGGGGGCCCCGCGCCGCCAAGCTACACCTTC
clone_size: NA; v_call: TRBV19; j_call: TRBJ1-2; d_call: TRBD1; cdr3_aa: CASSQQGASGGYTF; cdr3_nt: TGTGCCAGTAGTCAACAGGGGGCCTCTGGGGGCTACACCTTC
clone_size: NA; v_call: TRBV28; j_call: TRBJ1-1; d_call: NA; cdr3_aa: CASSGGNTEAFF; cdr3_nt: TGTGCCAGCTCCGGGGGTAACACTGAAGCTTTCTTT
clone_size: NA; v_call: TRBV7-9; j_call: TRBJ1-1; d_call: TRBD1; cdr3_aa: CASSLAAGGTEAFF; cdr3_nt: TGTGCCAGCAGCTTAGCGGCAGGGGGTACTGAAGCTTTCTTT
clone_size: NA; v_call: TRBV11-2; j_call: TRBJ2-7; d_call: NA; cdr3_aa: CASSSRTVTYEQYF; cdr3_nt: TGTGCCAGCAGCTCCAGGACTGTGACCTACGAGCAGTACTTC
clone_size: NA; v_call: TRBV3-1/TRBV3-2; j_call: TRBJ2-7; d_call: TRBD2; cdr3_aa: CASSQGPGGDYEQYF; cdr3_nt: TGTGCCAGCAGCCAAGGGCCGGGAGGCGACTACGAGCAGTACTTC
clone_size: NA; v_call: TRBV10-3; j_call: TRBJ1-6; d_call: NA; cdr3_aa: CAISDVGDSPLHF; cdr3_nt: TGTGCCATCAGTGATGTAGGGGATTCACCCCTCCACTTT
clone_size: NA; v_call: TRBV5-1; j_call: TRBJ1-1; d_call: TRBD1; cdr3_aa: CASSGTGTNTEAFF; cdr3_nt: TGCGCCAGCAGCGGGACAGGGACGAACACTGAAGCTTTCTTT
clone_size: many; v_call: TRBV28; j_call: TRBJ2-7; d_call: TRBD1; cdr3_aa: CASSLARDRGRYEQYF; cdr3_nt: TGTGCCAGCAGTTTAGCCCGGGACAGGGGTAGGTACGAGCAGTACTTC
clone_size: NA; v_call: TRBV5-1; j_call: TRBJ2-7; d_call: TRBD1; cdr3_aa: CASTGQGYEQYF; cdr3_nt: TGCGCCAGCACGGGACAGGGGTACGAGCAGTACTTC